This record looks at one T cell receptor beta chain sequence and its context. There are a few counts of this clonotype. This clone's antigen is unknown. Within one base of it there is no much larger clone, and no base qualities were kept. This specimen comes from a study of identical twins (dated by TCRdb to between 2015 and 2016). Regarding the research as a whole: The study deep-sequenced TCR alpha and beta repertoires from monozygotic twins, unrelated adults of various ages and cord blood to test whether fetal clonotypes persist. To rule out contamination, the twin experiments were replicated at different times with different library preparation protocols.

Here is what the overall study found, with its caveats: In monozygotic twins, recombination models systematically underestimated out-of-frame TCR alpha sharing, but the models matched the sharing seen between unrelated individuals. Conclusions relied on cross-sectional statistical analysis, since the same donors could not be followed over many years. Zero-insertion analyses could be partly confounded by invariant T cells such as MAIT and iNKT, though diverse VJ usage argued against such confounding for most clonotypes. Excess twin sharing in beta out-of-frame sequences was weaker because fewer shared sequences lowered the signal-to-noise ratio. Out-of-frame TCR alpha sequences shared between twins showed an excess of low generation-probability sequences compared with coincidental sharing between unrelated individuals. Fewer insertions were carried by abundant cord blood beta clonotypes, a similar but weaker trend appeared in young adult naive repertoires, and no such trend appeared in memory repertoires.

Every donor was a healthy Caucasian. The twin cohort consisted of three pairs of female monozygotic twins, all aged roughly 18 to 30 years. CD4+ and CD8+ T cell populations were isolated with positive isolation kits from Invitrogen. The CDR3 has 14 amino acids, counting the end cysteine and phenylalanine. Solely the CDR3 DNA is kept, with 42 bases framed from the first base. V and J are truncated by 6 bases and 6 bases respectively, leaving an intervening sequence of 18 bases. Library preparation employed 5' RACE. The run used an Illumina HiSeq 2000. Template switching added a universal primer binding site, and the final cDNA carried a unique molecular identifier that allowed TCR cDNA molecules to be counted accurately. First-strand cDNA for TCR alpha and beta chains was synthesized from specific primers in the conserved constant-segment region. To control for contamination, each cDNA library was double barcoded with a SMART-Mk sample barcode plus Illumina barcodes. TruSeq adapter sequences, together with Illumina sample barcodes, were added in two successive PCR steps. The TCR alpha and beta cDNA libraries were sequenced on the Illumina HiSeq platform using custom primers. Under the source paper's analysis protocol: Unique molecular identifiers were extracted from raw reads with MiGEC, and CDR3 positions were determined with MiXCR. Recombination models were inferred per individual with the repgenHMM and IGoR tools using an EM algorithm. The analysis of shared clonotypes was done with the tcR package in R, with sharing normalized by the product of cloneset sizes. To study raw recombination without the effects of thymic and clonal selection, out-of-frame nonproductive sequences were analyzed. TCRdb reran the public reads through fastp at Q25 and MiXCR, keeping productive beta chains. Each CDR3 protein gets just one entry, which takes the most common genes and DNA from the rows behind it. The V and J calls follow TCRdb's processing rather than the paper's. The sample table records about 520,000 distinct CDR3 sequences; roughly a fifth of these occur just once. The ten largest account for about 0.91% of the sample.

The same specimen was also included in a second study, on T cells expressing NK-cell markers. The second source states: Roughly 8 donors provided sorted CD3+CD56+NKG2C+, CD3+CD56+NKG2C- and CD3+CD56-NKG2C+ T-cell subsets, whose TCR beta-chain repertoires were profiled. Most of the eight sequenced donors were HCMV-seropositive and one was HCMV-seronegative. To restrict sorting to alphabetaTCR-expressing T cells, an anti-gammadeltaTCR antibody was added in several experiments. In more than 5 donors, the dominant CD3+CD56+NKG2C+ clonotypes ranked among the top 10 CD8+ clonotypes, making up 1.0-7.0% of CD8+ T cells. Those dominant clonotypes were again the most abundant among CD3+CD56-NKG2C+ cells in a handful of donors, at about 25-60.1%. Whether the expanded NKG2C-expressing T cell clones were specific for HCMV antigens remained unclear. The study sequenced eight donors, all healthy volunteers chosen at random: three men and five women. A commercial ELISA kit detecting HCMV-specific IgG in serum was used to determine HCMV serostatus. MIGEC was used to demultiplex reads and group the reads by UMI, and MiTCR was used to assemble and quantify clonotypes. To exclude erroneous sequences, only TCR cDNA sequences supported by at least two reads were retained. The tcR package was used for downstream repertoire analysis, with clonotypes matched between fractions based on CDR3 nucleotide sequence plus V segment. VDJmatch was used to annotate antigen specificity against VDJdb, with one amino acid substitution in CDR3 allowed.

This receptor was identified in a young woman in good health. This chain joins TRBV12-3 or TRBV12-4 to TRBJ2-7, with TRBD2 perhaps the D gene, on 6 matching bases. The sequenced sample was CD4+ T cells sorted from blood. The CDR3 region reads CASRSNGGGLEQYF. The DNA is as follows: TGTGCCAGCAGGTCCAACGGGGGTGGGCTCGAGCAGTACTTC.